One and the same sample provided the 2 T cell receptor beta chains below, sequenced in a study of human T cells and chemical hapten exposure. Sample time point: patch test 2, 6 weeks after DPC sensitization. Treatment of the sample: therapeutic diphenylcyclopropenone sensitization with weekly scalp DPC. MiXCR, applied by TCRdb to the RACE reads, yields one record per CDR3 protein. The sample lists 140,000 or so distinct CDR3 sequences, approximately 10% occurring once. Specimen: whole blood, collected in connection with sensitization to the hapten diphenylcyclopropenone (DPC). The receptor set was obtained from a woman in her forties or fifties with alopecia areata. Some clones in this sample may be carry-over from other donors' samples.

This clonotype was detected a few times. The gene calls are TRBV29-1 and TRBJ2-3; 10 bases fit TRBD2. There are 13 residues in the CDR3. Germline CDR1 is SQVTM and CDR2 is ANQGSEA. V lost 4 bases and J lost 5; bases outside the gene matches: 3. The CDR3 DNA reads as TGCAGCGTTGCGGCTAGCGGGAGAGATACGCAGTATTTT. Residues: CSVAASGRDTQYF.

The V and J genes are TRBV7-8 and TRBJ1-2; D is possibly TRBD1 (6 bases). CDR1 and CDR2 from the germline V gene are SGHVS and FQNEAQ. V was clipped by 0 bases and J by 2 bases, with 13 bases between them. The CDR3 is made up of 16 amino acids. CDR3 amino acids: CASSLAGGGGNYGYTF. CDR3 nucleotide sequence: TGTGCCAGCAGCTTAGCGGGCGGGGGCGGAAACTATGGCTACACCTTC. Drawing the rest from reference TRBV7-8 and TRBJ1-2, the complete variable domain is GAGVSQSPRYKVAKRGQDVALRCDPISGHVSLFWYQQALGQGPEFLTYFQNEAQLDKSGLPSDRFFAERPEGSVSTLKIQRTQQEDSAVYLCASSLAGGGGNYGYTFGSGTRLTVV.